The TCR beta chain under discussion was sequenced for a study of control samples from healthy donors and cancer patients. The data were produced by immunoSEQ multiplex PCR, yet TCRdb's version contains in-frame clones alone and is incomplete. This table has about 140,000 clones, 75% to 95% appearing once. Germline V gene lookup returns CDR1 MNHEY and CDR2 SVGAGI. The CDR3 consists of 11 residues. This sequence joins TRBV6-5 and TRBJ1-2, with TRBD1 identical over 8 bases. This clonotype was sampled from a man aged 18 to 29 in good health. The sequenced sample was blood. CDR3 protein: CVSGTGTGYTF. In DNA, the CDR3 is TGTGTCTCGGGGACAGGTACCGGCTACACCTTC.